Listed below are T cell receptor beta chains from one sample, sequenced in a study of OX40 agonist ivuxolimab in advanced cancers. The data were produced by immunoSEQ multiplex PCR, yet TCRdb's version contains in-frame clones alone and is incomplete. Of 55,000 to 90,000 clones listed, around 88% were seen once; the top ten hold 2% to 2.5%. The sequences come from CD4+ or CD8+ T cells sorted from blood, collected in a trial of the OX40 agonist ivuxolimab. The receptors stem from an adult with an advanced solid tumor such as melanoma, head and neck, liver or kidney cancer. Both conserved end residues are part of each CDR3. The D gene is left open where the match is weak.

J gene	V gene	D gene	CDR3 DNA	CDR3 protein
TRBJ2-1	TRBV19	TRBD2	TGTGCCAGTAAAGGCGGGGGGGGCTCTAATGAGCAGTTCTTC	CASKGGGGSNEQFF
TRBJ2-7	TRBV28	TRBD2	TGTGCCAGCAGTTTAAGTAGTTTAGCGGGGGCCACTTGGTTC	CASSLSSLAGATWF
TRBJ1-5	TRBV5-8	NA	TGTGCCAGCAGCGCGGCCGGGGGCCAATATCAGCCCCAGCATTTT	CASSAAGGQYQPQHF
TRBJ1-1	TRBV29-1	NA	TGCAGCGTCCGACAGCGAATGAACACTGAAGCTTTCTTT	CSVRQRMNTEAFF
TRBJ2-1	TRBV18	TRBD2	TGTGCCAGCTCTCCAATAGCGGGAGGAGACAATGAGCAGTTCTTC	CASSPIAGGDNEQFF
TRBJ1-1	TRBV7-2	TRBD1	TGTGCCAGCAGCCACCGACAGGGCGGGGGGACTGAAGCTTTCTTT	CASSHRQGGGTEAFF
TRBJ1-2	TRBV5-5	NA	TGTGCCAGCAGCTTGACAAGCCCCAGCTATGGCTACACCTTC	CASSLTSPSYGYTF
TRBJ2-3	TRBV11-1	TRBD2	TGTGCCAGCAACTTAGCGGGGGCCCGCACAGATACGCAGTATTTT	CASNLAGARTDTQYF
TRBJ1-4	TRBV9	NA	TGTGCCAGCAGCGAGTCACTTGAGTCCCGAAAACTGTTTTTT	CASSESLESRKLFF
TRBJ2-5	TRBV30	NA	TGTGCCTGGAGTGTCGCAGAGACCCAGTACTTC	CAWSVAETQYF
TRBJ2-7	TRBV19	TRBD1	TGTGCCAGTAGTAAGGGACAGTACGGGGAGCAGTACTTC	CASSKGQYGEQYF
TRBJ2-1	TRBV2	NA	TGTGCCAGCAATTGGCGGAGCTCCTACAATGAGCAGTTCTTC	CASNWRSSYNEQFF